This paragraph covers one T cell receptor beta chain sequence. This sample is part of a study of long-term antiretroviral therapy in people with HIV. The run of the v3.0 immunoSEQ assay was at survey level. The repertoire was sequenced with immunoSEQ multiplex PCR; TCRdb's copy has only in-frame clones and lacks some. The sample has tens of thousands of clones, 85% to 90% seen once. HIV-positive participants were all treated in the United States. The germline V gene has CDR1 MNHNS and CDR2 SASEGT. The V and J ends lost 4 bases and 5 bases respectively, with 12 bases between them. The CDR3 length is 14 residues.

This TCR came from a man aged 50 or older with HIV. This chain links TRBV6-1 with TRBJ1-5; tentatively, D is TRBD1 (5 bases). This material consisted of unsorted PBMCs, taken 3.2 years before starting antiretroviral therapy. The CDR3 here is CASSGGPGDQPQHF. The DNA for the CDR3 is TGTGCCAGCAGTGGCGGGCCGGGGGATCAGCCCCAGCATTTT.